This TCR beta chain was sequenced during a study of T cell responses to AZD1222 COVID-19 vaccine. The germline CDR1 and CDR2 sequences are LNHDA and SQIVND (reference sequence). The CDR3 has 11 residues. Trimming removed 5 bases at V and 15 bases at J, with 11 bases between. Sequenced by immunoSEQ multiplex PCR; TCRdb stores in-frame clones only, minus some. The sample lists 70,000 or so clones, approximately 87% occurring once. This chain links TRBV19 with TRBJ1-6, with D hard to call. The sequenced sample was peripheral blood, obtained 28 days after the second AZD1222 dose. This TCR derives from an adult who received the AZD1222 COVID-19 vaccine. The CDR3, as DNA: TGTGCCAGTAGTTTGGGCCCAATCCTCCACTTT. This encodes CASSLGPILHF.